Below are 10 T cell receptor beta chains sequenced from a single sample in a study of T cells in pancreatic ductal adenocarcinoma. TCRdb's copy holds only in-frame clones and misses some; the assay was immunoSEQ multiplex PCR. The sample holds about 98,000 clones; 90% to 95% are singletons and the top ten take roughly 3.1%. Surgery without prior neoadjuvant therapy was the treatment of the selected pancreatic ductal adenocarcinoma patients. The sequenced material came from PBMCs. These receptors originate from a human donor with pancreatic ductal adenocarcinoma.

This clone was found once. The J gene is TRBJ2-5, the V gene TRBV13; unclear D gene. Trimming stripped 3 bases from V and 0 bases from J, with 5 bases between. Germline V gives CDR1 PRHDT, CDR2 FYEKMQ (reference sequence). The CDR3 runs to 13 residues. The CDR3 DNA is TGTGCCAGCAGCTTGGGCAACCAAGAGACCCAGTACTTC. Amino acids: CASSLGNQETQYF.

The rearrangement links TRBV11-2 to TRBJ2-7; the match to TRBD2 covers 11 bases. This CDR3 comprises 15 residues. The V and J ends lost 2 bases and 4 bases, in that order; junction bases with no gene match: 4. Germline-derived CDR1 and CDR2 are SGHAT and FQNNGV. CDR3 in amino acids: CASSLLAGGRYEQYF. As DNA, the CDR3 is TGTGCCAGCAGCTTACTAGCGGGAGGTCGGTACGAGCAGTACTTC.

The J gene is TRBJ1-1, the V gene TRBV6-6, with D perhaps matching TRBD1 (6 bases). In germline, CDR1 is MNHNY, CDR2 SVGAGI (reference sequence). Trimming took off 0 bases at V and 4 bases at J, with 6 bases between the two ends. The CDR3 is made up of 13 amino acids. The CDR3, as DNA: TGTGCCAGCAGTTACTCAGGGGGCACTGAAGCTTTCTTT. Protein product: CASSYSGGTEAFF.

The rearrangement uses TRBV5-1 and TRBJ2-7; TRBD2 aligns across 7 bases. J gave up 0 bases and V 0 bases, and 6 bases lay outside the gene matches. Germline CDR1 and CDR2: SGHRS and YFSETQ. The CDR3 spans 16 residues. The CDR3 sequence: CASSLGGTTSSYEQYF. The DNA for the CDR3 is TGCGCCAGCAGCTTGGGGGGGACTACTAGCTCCTACGAGCAGTACTTC.

This chain connects TRBV30 to TRBJ2-5; possibly TRBD1 for D (5 bases). Trimming took off 2 bases at V and 2 bases at J, with 12 bases between the two ends. The CDR3 is 14 amino acids. Germline V gene sequence: CDR1 GTSNPN, CDR2 SVGIG (reference sequence). The CDR3 loop reads CAWSPPQGQETQYF. CDR3 nucleotides: TGTGCCTGGAGTCCCCCCCAGGGTCAAGAGACCCAGTACTTC.

The chain employs TRBV6-4 and TRBJ2-2; tentatively, D is TRBD2 (5 bases). The germline CDR1 and CDR2 sequences are MRHNA and SNTAGT. The CDR3 contains 16 residues. The ends were cut back, 3 bases at V and 0 bases at J, with 11 bases in the middle. In DNA, the CDR3 is TGTGCCAGCAGTGAACCCTCGCGGGCGAACACCGGGGAGCTGTTTTTT. Translation gives CASSEPSRANTGELFF.

V is TRBV4-3 and J is TRBJ2-7; weak D call: TRBD2 (6 bases). Per the germline V gene, CDR1 is LGHNA and CDR2 is YSLEER. The CDR3 has 16 residues. The V end was cut by 1 base, the J end by 2 bases, with 15 bases between. In nucleotides, the CDR3 is TGCGCCAGCAGCCAAGGCCGAGCGGGCGCTGCCTACGAGCAGTACTTC. It encodes CASSQGRAGAAYEQYF.

The gene calls are TRBV18 and TRBJ1-2; no clear D. CDR3 size: 14 residues. The germline V gene has CDR1 KGHSH and CDR2 LQKENI. V lost 3 bases to trimming and J lost 3 bases, with 11 bases between them. For the CDR3, the DNA is TGTGCCAGCTCACCCTCGTCGTCCGACTATGGCTACACCTTC. Protein sequence: CASSPSSSDYGYTF.

The rearrangement uses TRBV28 and TRBJ2-7, with 9 positions matching TRBD2. The J segment lost 3 bases and the V segment lost 6 bases, leaving 9 bases of the junction unmatched. The CDR3 runs 15 residues. CDR1 and CDR2 from the germline V gene are MDHEN and SYDVKM. CDR3 residues: CASSNAGLAHYEQYF. The CDR3 DNA reads TGTGCCAGCAGCAACGCGGGACTAGCACACTACGAGCAGTACTTC. The variable domain in full, completed from reference TRBV28 and TRBJ2-7, reads DVKVTQSSRYLVKRTGEKVFLECVQDMDHENMFWYRQDPGLGLRLIYFSYDVKMKEKGDIPEGYSVSREKKERFSLILESASTNQTSMYLCASSNAGLAHYEQYFGPGTRLTVT.

This chain links TRBV5-1 with TRBJ1-1; TRBD1 is a possible D gene (6 bases). Germline-derived CDR1 and CDR2 are SGHRS and YFSETQ. V was trimmed by 4 bases and J by 1 base, leaving 8 bases between them. There are 13 residues in the CDR3. CDR3 sequence (DNA): TGCGCCAGCAGCGAGACAGGGAACACTGAAGCTTTCTTT. Amino acid sequence: CASSETGNTEAFF.